Each of the 16 T cell receptor beta chains below was sequenced from the same sample in a study of siplizumab effects on memory and regulatory T cells. Some clones are missing from TCRdb's copy, which holds only in-frame ones; the method was immunoSEQ multiplex PCR. The sample yields approximately 100,000 clones, 75% to 95% seen once. The specimen was CD4+ T cells sorted from blood. These receptors all stem from a human donor in good health. Some clones in this sample may be carry-over from other donors' samples.

This chain links TRBV11-3 with TRBJ2-3, with 9 bases fitting TRBD1. The V segment lost 6 bases and the J segment 6 bases; nucleotides outside the gene matches: 4. Germline CDR1 SGHNT, CDR2 YENEEA. The CDR3 has 13 amino acids. As DNA, the CDR3 is TGTGCCAGCAGACAGGGACAGGGCGATACGCAGTATTTT. Translating it yields CASRQGQGDTQYF.

The chain uses TRBV9 and TRBJ2-5, with 9 nucleotides matching TRBD1. Germline V gene data show CDR1 as SGDLS and CDR2 as YYNGEE. There are 14 residues in the CDR3. The trim removed 3 bases at V and 3 bases at J, leaving 3 bases unmatched. CDR3 residues: CASSADRGEETQYF. As DNA, the CDR3 is TGTGCCAGCAGCGCCGACAGGGGGGAAGAGACCCAGTACTTC.

This clone was seen only once. The chain links TRBV5-4 to TRBJ2-1; no clear D. Germline CDR1 reads SGHNT; CDR2 reads YYREEE (reference sequence). The V and J ends lost 3 bases and 2 bases respectively, with 9 bases between them. This CDR3 is built from 14 residues. Here the CDR3 reads CASSSSVAYNEQFF. The CDR3 DNA reads as TGTGCCAGCAGCTCCTCCGTTGCCTACAATGAGCAGTTCTTC.

The J gene is TRBJ1-5, the V gene TRBV5-8; D is undetermined. The V gene's germline CDR1 is SGHTS and CDR2 YDEGEE. V was cut by 2 bases and J by 5 bases, with 14 bases left in between. This CDR3 is 15 amino acids long. The DNA for the CDR3 is TGTGCCAGCAGCTTATGGTCTCGGGCGGATCAGCCCCAGCATTTT. It is translated as CASSLWSRADQPQHF.

The CDR3 region is CASSLGQGIYGYTF. The CDR3 DNA follows: TGTGCCAGCAGCCTGGGACAGGGTATTTATGGCTACACCTTC. V gene TRBV11-1 combines with J gene TRBJ1-2; 9 positions match TRBD1. The junction had 6 bases not matched to a gene; V was cut back by 5 bases and J by 5 bases. Per the germline V gene, CDR1 is SGHAT and CDR2 is FQDESV (reference sequence). The CDR3 sequence is 14 residues long.

The V and J genes are TRBV6-6 and TRBJ2-7, with D tentatively TRBD1 or TRBD2 (6 bases each). The germline gives CDR1 MNHNY, CDR2 SVGAGI (reference sequence). V was pared by 6 bases and J by 5 bases, with 17 bases between. The CDR3 consists of 14 residues. The CDR3 region has the DNA TGTGCCAGCAGCCCCGGGGGCTGGAAGGACGAGCAGTACTTC. Translation: CASSPGGWKDEQYF.

The rearrangement links TRBV20-1 to TRBJ1-2; 7 positions match TRBD1. The V segment lost 6 bases and the J segment 4 bases; nucleotides outside the gene matches: 2. Germline loops: CDR1 DFQATT, CDR2 SNEGSKA (reference sequence). The CDR3 contains 11 residues. The DNA of the CDR3 is TGCAGTGCCACAGGGGTCTATGGCTACACCTTC. It translates to CSATGVYGYTF.

The CDR3 DNA reads TGTGCCAGCAGTTACGACAGGGGTACTGGAAACACCATATATTTT. The encoded protein is CASSYDRGTGNTIYF. J is TRBJ1-3 and V is TRBV6-5; TRBD1 aligns across 8 bases. This CDR3 has 15 amino acids. Per germline, CDR1 MNHEY and CDR2 SVGAGI. V lost 2 bases, J lost 2 bases, and 2 bases stayed unmatched.

This chain connects TRBV4-2 to TRBJ1-1; D gene uncertain. Germline CDR1 is LGHNA and CDR2 is YNFKEQ. Trimming took 2 bases from V and 11 from J, leaving 15 bases between them. There are 13 residues in the CDR3. The CDR3 loop is CASSQPRERFAFF. The CDR3 nucleotides read TGTGCCAGCAGCCAACCAAGGGAACGGTTCGCTTTCTTT.

The chain links TRBV11-2 to TRBJ2-3; D is undetermined. The CDR3 consists of 12 residues. The ends were cut back, 7 bases at V and 0 bases at J, with 5 bases in the middle. Germline CDR1 and CDR2: SGHAT and FQNNGV. This CDR3 reads CASTSSTDTQYF. CDR3 nucleotide sequence: TGTGCCAGCACCTCTAGCACAGATACGCAGTATTTT.

The rearrangement uses TRBV10-3 and TRBJ2-3; TRBD2 matches 10 bases. J gave up 1 base and V 0 bases, and 1 base lay outside the gene matches. The germline V gene encodes CDR1 ENHRY and CDR2 SYGVKD. This CDR3 contains 16 residues. This CDR3 reads CAISESLAGGTDTQYF. The CDR3 region has the DNA TGTGCCATCAGTGAGTCCCTAGCGGGAGGCACAGATACGCAGTATTTT.

This clone showed up just once. The genes are TRBV19 and TRBJ2-2, with D possibly TRBD2 on 6 matching bases. Germline assignment: CDR1 LNHDA and CDR2 SQIVND (reference sequence). The V and J ends lost 7 bases and 2 bases respectively, with 8 bases between them. This CDR3 is built from 13 residues. The CDR3 reads CASKRANTGELFF. CDR3 coding DNA: TGTGCCAGTAAGCGGGCCAACACCGGGGAGCTGTTTTTT.

This clone has only one observation. The chain couples TRBV9 to TRBJ2-7; 11 nucleotides line up with TRBD1. The J segment lost 5 bases and the V segment lost 3 bases, leaving 7 bases of the junction unmatched. The CDR3 is 15 amino acids. CDR1 is SGDLS and CDR2 is YYNGEE in the germline V gene. In nucleotides, the CDR3 is TGTGCCAGCAGCGAAGGACAGGGGGCGTTCCACGAGCAGTACTTC. Translating gives CASSEGQGAFHEQYF.

This clone was observed once. V and J are TRBV7-9 and TRBJ2-7; 10 bases line up with TRBD1. V lost 5 bases to trimming and J lost 5 bases; unmatched junction nucleotides: 6. This CDR3 has 14 amino acids. Germline loops: CDR1 SEHNR, CDR2 FQNEAQ (reference sequence). CDR3 in amino acids: CASSGSGTGDEQYF. CDR3 DNA: TGTGCCAGCAGCGGATCCGGGACAGGGGACGAGCAGTACTTC.

The chain couples TRBV2 to TRBJ2-5, with D unresolved. From germline, CDR1 is SNHLY and CDR2 FYNNEI. This CDR3 contains 10 residues. V was trimmed by 5 bases and J by 7 bases, leaving 5 bases between them. The CDR3 sequence is CASSTTTQYF. The CDR3 DNA reads TGTGCCAGCAGTACCACGACCCAGTACTTC.

V and J are TRBV7-2 and TRBJ1-4; tentatively, D is TRBD1 (6 bases). Germline CDR1 reads SGHTA; CDR2 reads FQGNSA. This CDR3 contains 15 residues. V was clipped by 2 bases and J by 8 bases, with 15 bases between them. The CDR3 DNA follows: TGTGCCAGCAGCTTAAGTCGAGGGGGGGACGAAAAACTGTTTTTT. It translates to CASSLSRGGDEKLFF. The full variable domain, its missing parts supplied by reference TRBV7-2 and TRBJ1-4, is GAGVSQSPSNKVTEKGKDVELRCDPISGHTALYWYRQSLGQGLEFLIYFQGNSAPDKSGLPSDRFSAERTGGSVSTLTIQRTQQEDSAVYLCASSLSRGGDEKLFFGSGTQLSVL.